This is a list of T cell receptor beta chains from one sample in a study of cytomegalovirus exposure and HLA in healthy donors. The protocol was immunoSEQ multiplex PCR, while the TCRdb copy is restricted to in-frame clones and leaves out a portion. The sample has approximately 110,000 clones, roughly 77% seen once; the top ten hold about 1%. What was sequenced was PBMCs. Every receptor here comes from a woman in her twenties or thirties in good health and CMV-seronegative. Each CDR3 is given with its conserved first and last residue. D genes are given only for firm matches. Clone size is stated in some rows and not others, as once, few, many or a class when expanded.

D gene: TRBD1
J gene: TRBJ1-5
V gene: TRBV19
clone size: .
CDR3 DNA: TGTGCCAGTAGTTCACGGACAGGGGGAGGACAGCCCCAGCATTTT
CDR3 protein: CASSSRTGGGQPQHF

D gene: TRBD1
J gene: TRBJ1-4
V gene: TRBV6-5
clone size: .
CDR3 DNA: TGTGCCAGCAGGTTGTTCCAGGGGGATGAAAAACTGTTTTTT
CDR3 protein: CASRLFQGDEKLFF

D gene: .
J gene: TRBJ1-1
V gene: TRBV6-5
clone size: .
CDR3 DNA: TGTGCCAGCAGTTACTCGAGTTCCCTCAACACTGAAGCTTTCTTT
CDR3 protein: CASSYSSSLNTEAFF

D gene: .
J gene: TRBJ2-2
V gene: TRBV19
clone size: .
CDR3 DNA: TGTGCCAGTACTGGGACTCTCAACACCGGGGAGCTGTTTTTT
CDR3 protein: CASTGTLNTGELFF

D gene: .
J gene: TRBJ2-7
V gene: TRBV27
clone size: .
CDR3 DNA: TGTGCCAGCAGTTTAGGGGGGTCCGAGCAGTACTTC
CDR3 protein: CASSLGGSEQYF

D gene: .
J gene: TRBJ1-2
V gene: TRBV7-9
clone size: few
CDR3 DNA: TGTGCCAGCAGCCCAGGAATAGGTGGTGGCTACACCTTC
CDR3 protein: CASSPGIGGGYTF

D gene: .
J gene: TRBJ1-2
V gene: TRBV29-1
clone size: once
CDR3 DNA: TGCAGCGTTGAATCCGGGATCGCCGGCGGCTACACCTTC
CDR3 protein: CSVESGIAGGYTF

D gene: .
J gene: TRBJ1-2
V gene: TRBV6-5
clone size: .
CDR3 DNA: TGTGCCAGCAGCAGGAGAGGGAGCTACACCTTC
CDR3 protein: CASSRRGSYTF

D gene: TRBD1
J gene: TRBJ2-5
V gene: TRBV5-6
clone size: .
CDR3 DNA: TGTGCCAGCAGCTTCTCTCCAGGGGGCAGGGAGACCCAGTACTTC
CDR3 protein: CASSFSPGGRETQYF

D gene: TRBD2
J gene: TRBJ2-7
V gene: TRBV7-9
clone size: .
CDR3 DNA: TGTGCCAGCAGCCCGGCCCTGACTAGCGGGAGGACCTACGAGCAGTACTTC
CDR3 protein: CASSPALTSGRTYEQYF

D gene: .
J gene: TRBJ1-1
V gene: TRBV7-9
clone size: once
CDR3 DNA: TGTGCCAGCAGCTTACAGGGGCCAAACACTGAAGCTTTCTTT
CDR3 protein: CASSLQGPNTEAFF

D gene: .
J gene: TRBJ2-3
V gene: TRBV7-6
clone size: .
CDR3 DNA: TGTGCCAGCAGCCCCCGACCTCTAGCTGGAAACACAGATACGCAGTATTTT
CDR3 protein: CASSPRPLAGNTDTQYF

D gene: TRBD1
J gene: TRBJ1-1
V gene: TRBV6-1
clone size: .
CDR3 DNA: TGTGCCAGCAGTGCTTCGGGACAGCCTCGTGATTTCTTT
CDR3 protein: CASSASGQPRDFF

D gene: TRBD1
J gene: TRBJ1-1
V gene: TRBV7-9
clone size: .
CDR3 DNA: TGTGCCAGCAGCGGACAGGGCGGCACTGAAGCTTTCTTT
CDR3 protein: CASSGQGGTEAFF

D gene: TRBD1
J gene: TRBJ1-2
V gene: TRBV2
clone size: .
CDR3 DNA: TGTGCCAGCAGTGTGACTCAGGGGGAGATCGGTGGCTACACCTTC
CDR3 protein: CASSVTQGEIGGYTF

D gene: TRBD1
J gene: TRBJ1-6
V gene: TRBV5-1
clone size: .
CDR3 DNA: TGCGCCAGCAGCTCCGGACAGGGTCATTCACCCCTCCACTTT
CDR3 protein: CASSSGQGHSPLHF

D gene: TRBD1
J gene: TRBJ2-7
V gene: TRBV11-2
clone size: .
CDR3 DNA: TGTGCCAGCAGCTTATGGGACAGTCCCTACGAGCAGTACTTC
CDR3 protein: CASSLWDSPYEQYF

D gene: TRBD2
J gene: TRBJ2-5
V gene: TRBV27
clone size: .
CDR3 DNA: TGTGCCAGCAGCCGTAGCGGGAGGACTGAGACCCAGTACTTC
CDR3 protein: CASSRSGRTETQYF

D gene: TRBD1
J gene: TRBJ1-1
V gene: TRBV15
clone size: .
CDR3 DNA: TGTGCCACCAGCAGATCGCTCGGAGGGGGCATGAACACTGAAGCTTTCTTT
CDR3 protein: CATSRSLGGGMNTEAFF

D gene: TRBD2
J gene: TRBJ2-7
V gene: TRBV19
clone size: .
CDR3 DNA: TGTGCCACAAACGCCGGGACTAGCACCTACGAGCAGTACTTC
CDR3 protein: CATNAGTSTYEQYF

D gene: .
J gene: TRBJ2-7
V gene: TRBV2
clone size: .
CDR3 DNA: TGTGCCAGCAGTGAATGGTCTCGAGGGTCCTCCTACGAGCAGTACTTC
CDR3 protein: CASSEWSRGSSYEQYF

D gene: TRBD2
J gene: TRBJ2-7
V gene: TRBV27
clone size: .
CDR3 DNA: TGTGCCAGCAGTTTATTGGGGCGGGGGGGCTCCTACGAGCAGTACTTC
CDR3 protein: CASSLLGRGGSYEQYF

D gene: TRBD1
J gene: TRBJ1-2
V gene: TRBV7-9
clone size: .
CDR3 DNA: TGTTCCAGCAGCTTCGAGAGCAGGGGGTATGGCTACACCTTC
CDR3 protein: CSSSFESRGYGYTF

D gene: TRBD1
J gene: TRBJ2-1
V gene: TRBV5-1
clone size: .
CDR3 DNA: TGCGCCAGCAGCTTGGGGACAGGGGACTACAATGAGCAGTTCTTC
CDR3 protein: CASSLGTGDYNEQFF

D gene: .
J gene: TRBJ1-1
V gene: TRBV6-1
clone size: .
CDR3 DNA: TGTGCCAGCAGTGAAAGGCGGGGATGGACTGAAGCTTTCTTT
CDR3 protein: CASSERRGWTEAFF

D gene: .
J gene: TRBJ1-2
V gene: TRBV5-6
clone size: few
CDR3 DNA: TGTGCCAGCAGCCCCGGGGAGGGATTCAGCTATGGCTACACCTTC
CDR3 protein: CASSPGEGFSYGYTF

D gene: TRBD1
J gene: TRBJ2-2
V gene: TRBV7-6
clone size: once
CDR3 DNA: TGTGCCAGCAGCATAGACAGGGCGAACACCGGGGAGCTGTTTTTT
CDR3 protein: CASSIDRANTGELFF

D gene: .
J gene: TRBJ1-3
V gene: TRBV29-1
clone size: once
CDR3 DNA: TGCAGCGTTGAAGCATCTGGAAACACCATATATTTT
CDR3 protein: CSVEASGNTIYF

D gene: TRBD2
J gene: TRBJ2-3
V gene: TRBV4-1
clone size: .
CDR3 DNA: TGCGCCAGCAGCCAAGAAGGGCTTCTAGCGGGAGGCACTACGCAGTATTTT
CDR3 protein: CASSQEGLLAGGTTQYF

D gene: .
J gene: TRBJ2-7
V gene: TRBV6-5
clone size: .
CDR3 DNA: TGTGCCAGCAGTTATCGGACTCCAGAGCCCTACGAGCAGTACTTC
CDR3 protein: CASSYRTPEPYEQYF

D gene: TRBD1
J gene: TRBJ2-2
V gene: TRBV6-6
clone size: .
CDR3 DNA: TGTGCCAGCAGTGATCGGACAGGGGGGGCCGGGGAGCTGTTTTTT
CDR3 protein: CASSDRTGGAGELFF

D gene: .
J gene: TRBJ2-7
V gene: TRBV7-9
clone size: .
CDR3 DNA: TGTGCCAGCAGCCGAGGTGGGGGCAGGGCTTACGAGCAGTACTTC
CDR3 protein: CASSRGGGRAYEQYF